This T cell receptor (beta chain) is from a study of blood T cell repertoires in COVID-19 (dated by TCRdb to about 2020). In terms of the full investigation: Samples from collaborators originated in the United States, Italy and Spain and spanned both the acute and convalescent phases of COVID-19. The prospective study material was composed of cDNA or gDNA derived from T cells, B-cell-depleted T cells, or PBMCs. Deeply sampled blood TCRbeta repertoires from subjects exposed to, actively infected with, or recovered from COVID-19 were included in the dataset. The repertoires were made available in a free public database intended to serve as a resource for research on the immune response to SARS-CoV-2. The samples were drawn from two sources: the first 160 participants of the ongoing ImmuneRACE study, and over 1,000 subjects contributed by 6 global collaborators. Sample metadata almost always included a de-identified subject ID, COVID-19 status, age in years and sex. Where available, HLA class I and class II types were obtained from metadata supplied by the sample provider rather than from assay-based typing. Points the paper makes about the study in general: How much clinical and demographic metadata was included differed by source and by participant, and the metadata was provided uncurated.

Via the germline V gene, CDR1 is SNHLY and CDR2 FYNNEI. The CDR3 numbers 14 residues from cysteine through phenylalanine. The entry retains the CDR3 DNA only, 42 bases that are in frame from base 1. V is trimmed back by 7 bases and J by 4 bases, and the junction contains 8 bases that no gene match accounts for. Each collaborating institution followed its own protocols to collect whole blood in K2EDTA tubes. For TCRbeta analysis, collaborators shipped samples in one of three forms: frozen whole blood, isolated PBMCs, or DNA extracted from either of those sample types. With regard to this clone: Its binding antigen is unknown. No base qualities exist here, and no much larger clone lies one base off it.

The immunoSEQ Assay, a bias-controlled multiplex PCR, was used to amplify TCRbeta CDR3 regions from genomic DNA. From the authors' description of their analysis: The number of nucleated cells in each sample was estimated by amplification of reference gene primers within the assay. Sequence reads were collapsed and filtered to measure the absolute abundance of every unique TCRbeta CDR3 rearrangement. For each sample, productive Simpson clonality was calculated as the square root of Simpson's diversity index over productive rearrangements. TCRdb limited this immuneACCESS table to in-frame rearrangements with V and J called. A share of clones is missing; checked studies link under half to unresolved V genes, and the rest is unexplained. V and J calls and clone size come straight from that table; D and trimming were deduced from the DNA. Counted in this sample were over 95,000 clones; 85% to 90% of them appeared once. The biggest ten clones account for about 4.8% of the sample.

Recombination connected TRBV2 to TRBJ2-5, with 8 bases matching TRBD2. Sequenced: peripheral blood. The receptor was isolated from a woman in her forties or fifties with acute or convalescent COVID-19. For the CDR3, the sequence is CASNLGGGGETQYF. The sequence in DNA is TGTGCCAGCAACCTCGGGGGGGGCGGAGAGACCCAGTACTTC.